This T cell receptor (beta chain) was recorded in a study of vaccination and CD4 T cells after COVID-19. Overall study context: Post-vaccine specimens were obtained a median 72 days after dose two (range 14 to 241). The authors exposed cells to overlapping spike peptides derived from SARS-CoV-2, HCoV-NL63, HCoV-OC43 and HCoV-229E.

The Oncomine TCR Beta short-read assay sequenced DNA from cultured CD4+ T cells. TCRdb passed the PCR reads through MiXCR, listing each CDR3 protein once. Here the sample spans about 14,000 distinct CDR3 sequences, approximately 56% being singletons. The V gene's germline CDR1 is SNHLY and CDR2 FYNNEI. The CDR3 is made up of 14 amino acids. The V end lost 4 bases, the J end lost 5 bases, and 13 bases lay between the germline ends. Comments on this clonotype: Its antigen remains unidentified.

Treatment: roughly 10-day PBMC culture with coronavirus spike peptide pools or control peptides (ViraFEST assay). The origin of this receptor is a human donor who had recovered from COVID-19. This chain uses TRBV2 with TRBJ2-3; possible D gene TRBD1, 5 bases. The sequenced sample was CD4+ T cells from blood, cultured in vitro. The CDR3 DNA follows: TGTGCCAGCAGTGTAGTAGGGGAAAGAGATACGCAGTATTTT. Translated, it gives CASSVVGERDTQYF.